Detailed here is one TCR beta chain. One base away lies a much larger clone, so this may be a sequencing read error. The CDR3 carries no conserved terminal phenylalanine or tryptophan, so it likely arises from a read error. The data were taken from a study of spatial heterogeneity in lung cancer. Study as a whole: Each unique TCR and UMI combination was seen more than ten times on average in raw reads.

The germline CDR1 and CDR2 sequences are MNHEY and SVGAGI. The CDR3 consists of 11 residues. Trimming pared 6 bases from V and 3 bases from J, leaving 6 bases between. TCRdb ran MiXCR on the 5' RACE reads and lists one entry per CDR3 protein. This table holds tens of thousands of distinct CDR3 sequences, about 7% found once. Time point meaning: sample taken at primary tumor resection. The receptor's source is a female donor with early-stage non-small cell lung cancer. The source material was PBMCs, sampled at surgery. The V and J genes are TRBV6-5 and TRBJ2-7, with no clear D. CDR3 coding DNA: TGTGCCAGCAGCGATGTCTACGAGCAGTACCTC. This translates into CASSDVYEQYL.